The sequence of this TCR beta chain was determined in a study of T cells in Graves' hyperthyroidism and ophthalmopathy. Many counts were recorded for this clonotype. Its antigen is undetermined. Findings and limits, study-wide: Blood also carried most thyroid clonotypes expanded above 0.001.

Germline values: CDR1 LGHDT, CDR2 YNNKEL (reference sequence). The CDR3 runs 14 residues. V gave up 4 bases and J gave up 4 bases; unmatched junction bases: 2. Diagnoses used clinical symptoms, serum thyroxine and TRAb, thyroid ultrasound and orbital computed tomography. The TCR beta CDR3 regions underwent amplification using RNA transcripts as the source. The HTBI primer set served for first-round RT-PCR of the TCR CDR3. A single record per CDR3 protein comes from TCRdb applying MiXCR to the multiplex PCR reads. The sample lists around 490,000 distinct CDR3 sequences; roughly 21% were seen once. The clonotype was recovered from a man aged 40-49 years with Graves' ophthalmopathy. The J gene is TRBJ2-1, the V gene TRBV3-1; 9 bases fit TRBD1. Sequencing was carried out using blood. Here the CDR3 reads CASSRDRAYNEQFF. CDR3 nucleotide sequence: TGTGCCAGCAGCCGGGACAGGGCTTACAATGAGCAGTTCTTC.